The rows below give T cell receptor beta chains drawn from one sample of a study of T cell responses to AZD1222 COVID-19 vaccine. The assay was immunoSEQ multiplex PCR, and TCRdb's table has in-frame clones only and misses some. The repertoire holds around 120,000 clones, with roughly 92% as singletons. The source material was peripheral blood, sampled 28 days after the second AZD1222 dose. The source is an adult who received the AZD1222 COVID-19 vaccine. Both conserved end residues are part of each CDR3. A D gene is named only where the DNA matches it firmly. A clone size is listed for some rows: how often the clone was seen (once, few, many), or a class if it is expanded.

size: NA
J: TRBJ1-1
length: 11
D: NA
V: TRBV30
DNA: TGTGCCTGGGCCCGACAGCCTGAAGCTTTCTTT
CDR3: CAWARQPEAFF

size: NA
J: TRBJ2-6
length: 16
D: TRBD1
V: TRBV4-2
DNA: TGTGCCAGCAGCCCAGCGACAGGGGATGGGGCCAACGTCCTGACTTTC
CDR3: CASSPATGDGANVLTF

size: once
J: TRBJ2-2
length: 17
D: TRBD2
V: TRBV7-9
DNA: TGTGCCAGCAGCTCACCTCTAGCGGGAGGGCCACACGGGGAGCTGTTTTTT
CDR3: CASSSPLAGGPHGELFF

size: NA
J: TRBJ2-1
length: 15
D: NA
V: TRBV4-3
DNA: TGCGCCAGCAGCCAAATCGGGGCAGCCTACAATGAGCAGTTCTTC
CDR3: CASSQIGAAYNEQFF

size: NA
J: TRBJ1-1
length: 15
D: NA
V: TRBV7-3
DNA: TGTGCCAGCAACCAGGATCAAGGGGGGAACACTGAAGCTTTCTTT
CDR3: CASNQDQGGNTEAFF

size: few
J: TRBJ2-7
length: 15
D: TRBD1
V: TRBV5-8
DNA: TGTGCCAGCAGTTGGGGCAGGGGGCGACGGCTCGAGCAGTACTTC
CDR3: CASSWGRGRRLEQYF

size: NA
J: TRBJ1-3
length: 14
D: NA
V: TRBV4-3
DNA: TGCGCCAGCAGCCAGCAAACAGGGCTGAACACCATATATTTT
CDR3: CASSQQTGLNTIYF

size: NA
J: TRBJ2-4
length: 14
D: NA
V: TRBV11-3
DNA: TGTGCCAGCAGCTCGTCGTTGGGGGAATACATTCAGTACTTC
CDR3: CASSSSLGEYIQYF

size: NA
J: TRBJ2-1
length: 16
D: NA
V: TRBV2
DNA: TGTGCCAGCAGTGAAGCGGGGGCTCACATGTACAATGAGCAGTTCTTC
CDR3: CASSEAGAHMYNEQFF

size: NA
J: TRBJ2-7
length: 14
D: NA
V: TRBV6-2/TRBV6-3
DNA: TGTGCCAGCAGTTTTACTGGGATCTCCTACGAGCAGTACTTC
CDR3: CASSFTGISYEQYF

size: NA
J: TRBJ2-2
length: 14
D: TRBD1
V: TRBV29-1
DNA: TGCAGCGTTGGGACAGGGGGCAACACCGGGGAGCTGTTTTTT
CDR3: CSVGTGGNTGELFF

size: NA
J: TRBJ1-1
length: 12
D: NA
V: TRBV19
DNA: TGTGCCAGTAGTATCCAGGCGACTGAAGCTTTCTTT
CDR3: CASSIQATEAFF

size: once
J: TRBJ1-1
length: 14
D: TRBD1
V: TRBV10-3
DNA: TGTGCCATCAGTACACAGGGGCCGAACACTGAAGCTTTCTTT
CDR3: CAISTQGPNTEAFF

size: NA
J: TRBJ2-3
length: 12
D: NA
V: TRBV7-9
DNA: TGTGCCAGCGGGGGTCAAGCAGATACGCAGTATTTT
CDR3: CASGGQADTQYF

size: NA
J: TRBJ2-7
length: 13
D: NA
V: TRBV19
DNA: TGTGCCAGTAGTATAGAGCGGGGCAGGGAGACCTACTTC
CDR3: CASSIERGRETYF

size: NA
J: TRBJ2-2
length: 16
D: NA
V: TRBV4-1
DNA: TGCGCCAGCAGCCAATCGAAAGAAAGGGACACCGGGGAGCTGTTTTTT
CDR3: CASSQSKERDTGELFF

size: NA
J: TRBJ1-6
length: 15
D: NA
V: TRBV5-8
DNA: TGTGCCAGCAGCTTCTGGGGGGAAGGAAATTCACCCCTCCACTTT
CDR3: CASSFWGEGNSPLHF

size: NA
J: TRBJ2-1
length: 15
D: NA
V: TRBV9
DNA: TGTGCCAGCAGCGCCCTTGTAGGAGACATAATTGAGCAGTTCTTC
CDR3: CASSALVGDIIEQFF

size: few
J: TRBJ1-4
length: 18
D: TRBD1
V: TRBV4-2
DNA: TGTGCCAGCAGCCAAGATCGACGTTCCGGGACAGGGGGCGAAAAACTGTTTTTT
CDR3: CASSQDRRSGTGGEKLFF

size: NA
J: TRBJ2-5
length: 15
D: NA
V: TRBV7-2
DNA: TGTGCCAGCAGCCCTGATTCATTGGGACGGCGTAACCAGTACTTC
CDR3: CASSPDSLGRRNQYF